Sequencing of this TCR beta chain was carried out in a study of immune reconstitution after stem cell transplant in scleroderma. By frequency in the sample, this clonotype is large (0.1 to 1%). One entry per CDR3 protein results from TCRdb running MiXCR on the RT-PCR reads. The sample shows 1,500 to 2,000 distinct CDR3 sequences, over 3.5% of them seen only once. This specimen was taken before or after autologous hematopoietic stem cell transplantation (not recorded which). The sequence was obtained from a male donor with systemic sclerosis.

The CDR3 is CASSLLGQGFSEQFF. CDR3 nucleotides: TGTGCCAGCAGCCTTCTGGGACAGGGGTTTAGTGAGCAGTTCTTC. The chain recombines TRBV5-5 with TRBJ2-1; 10 nucleotides match TRBD1. Per germline, CDR1 SGHKS and CDR2 YYEKEE (reference sequence). J was trimmed by 9 bases and V by 4 bases; bases with no gene match: 10. This CDR3 has 15 residues.